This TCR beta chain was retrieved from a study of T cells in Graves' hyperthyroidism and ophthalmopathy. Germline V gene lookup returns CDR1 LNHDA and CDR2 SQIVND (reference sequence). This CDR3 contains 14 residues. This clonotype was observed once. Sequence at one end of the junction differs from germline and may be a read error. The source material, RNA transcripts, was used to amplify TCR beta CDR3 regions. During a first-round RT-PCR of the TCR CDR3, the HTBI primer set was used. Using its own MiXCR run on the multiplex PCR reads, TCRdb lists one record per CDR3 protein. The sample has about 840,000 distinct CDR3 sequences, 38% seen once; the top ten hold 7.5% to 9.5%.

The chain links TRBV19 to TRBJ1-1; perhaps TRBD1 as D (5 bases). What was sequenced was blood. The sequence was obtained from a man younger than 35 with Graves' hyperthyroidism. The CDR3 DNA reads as TGTACCAGTAGTACGACAGTGTCGAACACTGAAGCTTTCTTT. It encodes CTSSTTVSNTEAFF.